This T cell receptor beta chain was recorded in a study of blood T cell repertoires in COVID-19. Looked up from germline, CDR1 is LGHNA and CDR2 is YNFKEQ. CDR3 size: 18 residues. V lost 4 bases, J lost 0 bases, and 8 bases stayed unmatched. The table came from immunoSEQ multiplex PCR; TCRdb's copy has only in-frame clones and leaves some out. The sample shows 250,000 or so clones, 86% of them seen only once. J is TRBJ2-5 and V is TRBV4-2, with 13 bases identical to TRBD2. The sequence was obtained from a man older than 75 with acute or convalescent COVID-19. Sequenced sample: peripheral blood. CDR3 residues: CASSRGLAGENYQETQYF. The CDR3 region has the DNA TGTGCCAGCAGCCGCGGACTAGCGGGGGAGAACTACCAAGAGACCCAGTACTTC.